Below are 10 T cell receptor beta chains sequenced from a single sample in a study of blood T cell repertoires in COVID-19. Only in-frame clones appear in the TCRdb table, and some are missing; sequencing was by immunoSEQ multiplex PCR. The sample has around 190,000 clones, around 83% seen once. Material for sequencing was PBMCs or T cells enriched from blood (not recorded which). These receptors originate from a middle-aged woman in a cohort exposed to, infected with or recovered from COVID-19 (not recorded which).

V is TRBV11-3 and J is TRBJ2-3, with 14 bases fitting TRBD2. The CDR3 covers 16 residues. Germline V CDR1 and CDR2: SGHNT, YENEEA. After removal of 3 bases from V and 3 bases from J, the junction contained 2 bases not matched to a gene. The CDR3 protein is CASSFGTSGRTDTQYF. In DNA, the CDR3 is TGTGCCAGCAGCTTCGGGACTAGCGGGAGAACAGATACGCAGTATTTT.

The chain uses TRBV11-2 and TRBJ1-1; D is uncertain. Germline values: CDR1 SGHAT, CDR2 FQNNGV. The length of the CDR3 is 13 residues. V lost 5 bases and J 2 bases, leaving 9 bases between the germline ends. The CDR3, as DNA: TGTGCCAGCAGCCCTGGCCTTAACACTGAAGCTTTCTTT. Protein sequence: CASSPGLNTEAFF.

The chain joins TRBV7-2 to TRBJ2-7, with D perhaps matching TRBD2 (6 bases). Germline CDR1 and CDR2: SGHTA and FQGNSA. This CDR3 is 15 amino acids long. V shed 5 bases and J shed 0 bases, with 14 bases lying between them. The CDR3 is CASSVRLEGSYEQYF. CDR3 nucleotide sequence: TGTGCCAGCAGCGTAAGACTGGAGGGCTCCTACGAGCAGTACTTC. The full variable domain, completed using reference TRBV7-2 and TRBJ2-7, is GAGVSQSPSNKVTEKGKDVELRCDPISGHTALYWYRQSLGQGLEFLIYFQGNSAPDKSGLPSDRFSAERTGGSVSTLTIQRTQQEDSAVYLCASSVRLEGSYEQYFGPGTRLTVT.

V gene TRBV10-3 combines with J gene TRBJ2-1; 8 nucleotides line up with TRBD1. In germline, CDR1 is ENHRY, CDR2 SYGVKD. CDR3 length: 15 amino acids. V gave up 5 bases and J gave up 9 bases; unmatched junction bases: 12. CDR3 protein: CAISPGTGERGEQFF. The DNA for the CDR3 is TGTGCCATCAGTCCCGGGACAGGTGAAAGGGGTGAGCAGTTCTTC.

The rearrangement joins TRBV27 to TRBJ1-3; no firm D call. This CDR3 has 15 residues. V lost 0 bases to trimming and J lost 1 base, with 7 bases between them. The V gene's germline CDR1 is MNHEY and CDR2 SMNVEV (reference sequence). The CDR3 sequence is CASSLSRVSGNTIYF. Written as DNA, the CDR3 is TGTGCCAGCAGTTTATCTCGGGTGTCTGGAAACACCATATATTTT.

This clone was detected once. This chain uses TRBV14 with TRBJ1-1; D uncertain. Deletions cut 4 bases from V and 3 bases from J, with 6 bases between. Germline assignment: CDR1 SGHDN and CDR2 FVKESK. CDR3 size: 12 residues. CDR3 coding DNA: TGTGCCAGCAGCCGAGCATACACTGAAGCTTTCTTT. Its protein is CASSRAYTEAFF.

The gene calls are TRBV2 and TRBJ1-1; D remains unclear. V lost 4 bases and J lost 3, with 12 bases in between. The germline V gene encodes CDR1 SNHLY and CDR2 FYNNEI. The CDR3 totals 14 residues. The CDR3 coding sequence is TGTGCCAGCAGTGGGGCCCTCCATGACACTGAAGCTTTCTTT. This encodes CASSGALHDTEAFF.

The V gene is TRBV7-9, the J gene TRBJ1-1; D gene unclear. Germline V gene data show CDR1 as SEHNR and CDR2 as FQNEAQ (reference sequence). This CDR3 is 15 amino acids long. The ends were cut back, 5 bases at V and 4 bases at J, with 17 bases in the middle. The CDR3: CASSPLAGRITEAFF. The CDR3 DNA is TGTGCCAGCAGCCCCCTTGCAGGAAGGATCACTGAAGCTTTCTTT.

Comments on this clone: The sample carries other DNA sequences with the same CDR3. This chain uses TRBV27 with TRBJ1-1; TRBD1 might be the D (5 bases). Trimming removed 5 bases from V and 0 bases from J, with 7 bases in between. The CDR3 is made up of 13 amino acids. Germline CDR1 is MNHEY and CDR2 is SMNVEV (reference sequence). The CDR3 bases are TGTGCCAGCAGTCTACAGGTGAACACTGAAGCTTTCTTT. Translating gives CASSLQVNTEAFF.

This chain uses TRBV6-5 with TRBJ1-1, with 7 positions matching TRBD1. Trimming took 0 bases from V and 3 from J; bases not matched to a gene: 4. The germline V gene encodes CDR1 MNHEY and CDR2 SVGAGI. The CDR3 length is 15 residues. CDR3 protein: CASSYSKTGDTEAFF. The DNA of the CDR3 is TGTGCCAGCAGTTACTCGAAAACAGGGGACACTGAAGCTTTCTTT.